Below, 17 T cell receptor beta chains from the same sample are listed, as sequenced in a study of blood T cell repertoires in COVID-19. The data were produced by immunoSEQ multiplex PCR, yet TCRdb's version contains in-frame clones alone and is incomplete. This sample has approximately 190,000 clones, with more than 75% found just once. Sequenced material: peripheral blood. The receptors were sampled from a woman aged 55-70 years with COVID-19, enrolled during active disease.

The chain recombines TRBV21-1 with TRBJ2-3; TRBD2 is the table's D call and was not checked against the DNA. TRBV21-1 constitutes a pseudogene. The CDR3 runs 13 residues. Here the CDR3 DNA reads TGTGCCAGCAGCCCCCGGGACTGGGATACGCAGTATTTT. It yields the protein CASSPRDWDTQYF.

The chain links TRBV28 to TRBJ2-7; 7 nucleotides align to TRBD2. J lost 5 bases, V lost 6 bases, and 7 bases had no gene match. Germline CDR1 MDHEN, CDR2 SYDVKM. CDR3 length: 13 amino acids. In DNA, the CDR3 is TGTGCCAGCAGGAATACCGGGACTAACGAGCAGTACTTC. Its protein product is CASRNTGTNEQYF. Variable domain in full (rest from reference TRBV28 and TRBJ2-7): DVKVTQSSRYLVKRTGEKVFLECVQDMDHENMFWYRQDPGLGLRLIYFSYDVKMKEKGDIPEGYSVSREKKERFSLILESASTNQTSMYLCASRNTGTNEQYFGPGTRLTVT.

The chain links TRBV3-1 (or the pseudogene TRBV3-2) to TRBJ1-1; D is perhaps TRBD1 (5 bases). Germline loops: CDR1 LGHDT, CDR2 YNNKEL (reference sequence). V was clipped by 4 bases and J by 6 bases, with 12 bases between them. The CDR3 spans 13 residues. In DNA form, the CDR3 reads TGTGCCAGCAGCCCCCGAAGGGGTTCTGAAGCTTTCTTT. Translated: CASSPRRGSEAFF.

The rearrangement joins TRBV3-1 (or the pseudogene TRBV3-2) to TRBJ2-3; D is ambiguous. This CDR3 is built from 18 residues. Per the germline V gene, CDR1 is LGHDT and CDR2 is YNNKEL (reference sequence). V was trimmed by 4 bases and J by 4 bases, leaving 24 bases between them. The CDR3 bases are TGTGCCAGCAGCCGGAATTCTCCCTTTCTACTGGGCGCAGATACGCAGTATTTT. Its protein is CASSRNSPFLLGADTQYF.

The rearrangement uses TRBV14 and TRBJ2-2, with D uncertain. Between the trimmed V and J ends, which lost 4 bases and 8 bases, there was a span of 11 bases. Looked up from germline, CDR1 is SGHDN and CDR2 is FVKESK. The CDR3 runs to 13 residues. The CDR3 coding sequence is TGTGCCAGCAGCCCCATAACATTGGGGGAGCTGTTTTTT. Amino acid sequence: CASSPITLGELFF.

This rearrangement joins TRBV30 to TRBJ2-2, with 11 bases aligning to TRBD2. Germline V gene sequence: CDR1 GTSNPN, CDR2 SVGIG (reference sequence). The length of the CDR3 is 15 residues. V lost 1 base and J lost 6; bases outside the gene matches: 4. The CDR3 bases are TGTGCCTGGAGTGCCTTAGCGGGAGGGGCCGGGGAGCTGTTTTTT. Residues: CAWSALAGGAGELFF.

This clone showed up just once. V and J are TRBV10-3 and TRBJ2-7, with 7 bases lining up with TRBD1. V was pared by 0 bases and J by 1 base, with 12 bases of the junction left unmatched. CDR3 length: 18 amino acids. Germline V gives CDR1 ENHRY, CDR2 SYGVKD. CDR3 residues: CAISESVRDRIKSYEQYF. The CDR3, as DNA: TGTGCCATCAGTGAGTCAGTAAGGGACAGAATAAAGTCCTACGAGCAGTACTTC.

The chain uses TRBV28 and TRBJ2-1; 9 bases line up with TRBD2. Germline assignment: CDR1 MDHEN and CDR2 SYDVKM. CDR3 size: 15 residues. Trimming took 5 bases from V and 9 from J; bases not matched to a gene: 11. The CDR3 region is CASSPLAGLAGEQFF. CDR3 nucleotide sequence: TGTGCCAGCAGTCCCCTAGCGGGATTGGCTGGTGAGCAGTTCTTC.

The sample holds one count of this clone. V usage is TRBV14 and J usage is TRBJ2-7, with a weak D call TRBD1 (6 bases). CDR1 is SGHDN and CDR2 is FVKESK in the germline V gene. This CDR3 has 13 residues. The V and J ends lost 4 bases and 1 base respectively, with 8 bases between them. The CDR3 coding sequence is TGTGCCAGCAGCCGAGGACAGTCCTACGAGCAGTACTTC. Translation: CASSRGQSYEQYF.

This chain connects TRBV27 to TRBJ2-3; 11 bases align to TRBD2. The CDR3 covers 15 residues. The V gene end was trimmed by 6 bases and the J gene end by 4 bases; junction bases not matched to a gene: 6. In germline, CDR1 is MNHEY, CDR2 SMNVEV (reference sequence). DNA of the CDR3: TGTGCCAGCAGCTCTCCTAGCGGGGGGCCAGATACGCAGTATTTT. Protein: CASSSPSGGPDTQYF.

V is TRBV30 and J is TRBJ2-3, with 7 bases that match TRBD2. CDR1 and CDR2 (germline): GTSNPN, SVGIG (reference sequence). The V segment lost 7 bases and the J segment 2 bases; nucleotides outside the gene matches: 9. The CDR3 totals 14 residues. In DNA form, the CDR3 reads TGTGCCTCAAACCTAGCGGAGATCACAGATACGCAGTATTTT. Amino acids: CASNLAEITDTQYF.

CDR3 nucleotide sequence: TGTGCCATCAGTGAATCAGGGACTGGAAACACCATATATTTT. This gives the protein CAISESGTGNTIYF. The chain combines TRBV10-3 with TRBJ1-3, with D tentatively TRBD1 (5 bases). Deletions cut 3 bases from V and 2 bases from J, with 8 bases between. Germline CDR1 ENHRY, CDR2 SYGVKD. The CDR3 has 14 residues.

This clone was seen a few times. The chain has TRBV10-2 and TRBJ2-3, with 8 nucleotides matching TRBD2. The V segment lost 6 bases and the J segment 0 bases; nucleotides outside the gene matches: 5. The CDR3 runs to 15 residues. Germline lookup yields CDR1 WSHSY and CDR2 SAAADI. Written as DNA, the CDR3 is TGCGCCAGCAGCGAGGGACTAGGGAGCACAGATACGCAGTATTTT. Protein sequence: CASSEGLGSTDTQYF.

The DNA of the CDR3 is TGTGCCAGCAGGATAGCGGGGGCCTCCTACAATGAGCAGTTCTTC. Its protein is CASRIAGASYNEQFF. The V gene is TRBV28, the J gene TRBJ2-1; TRBD2 matches 9 bases. The trim removed 6 bases at V and 0 bases at J, leaving 3 bases unmatched. The germline V gene has CDR1 MDHEN and CDR2 SYDVKM. This CDR3 spans 15 amino acids.

This clone was seen a handful of times. The rearrangement links TRBV19 to TRBJ2-5; 11 bases are shared with TRBD1. The germline gives CDR1 LNHDA, CDR2 SQIVND (reference sequence). The CDR3 consists of 15 residues. The J segment lost 4 bases and the V segment lost 3 bases, leaving 4 bases of the junction unmatched. CDR3 loop: CASSIGTGGAETQYF. The DNA for the CDR3 is TGTGCCAGTAGTATCGGGACAGGGGGGGCAGAGACCCAGTACTTC. Together with reference TRBV19 and TRBJ2-5, the CDR3 gives the full variable domain: DGGITQSPKYLFRKEGQNVTLSCEQNLNHDAMYWYRQDPGQGLRLIYYSQIVNDFQKGDIAEGYSVSREKKESFPLTVTSAQKNPTAFYLCASSIGTGGAETQYFGPGTRLLVL.

The chain carries TRBV5-1 and TRBJ1-3; 8 bases agree with TRBD1. Germline V gene lookup returns CDR1 SGHRS and CDR2 YFSETQ. The J segment lost 9 bases and the V segment lost 0 bases, leaving 2 bases of the junction unmatched. The CDR3 sequence is 13 residues long. This chain's CDR3 is CASSLGTGGTIYF. DNA of the CDR3: TGCGCCAGCAGCTTGGGCACAGGGGGCACCATATATTTT.

This clone was seen a handful of times. This chain links TRBV6-6 with TRBJ1-2; D not certain. Germline CDR1 is MNHNY and CDR2 is SVGAGI (reference sequence). V was pared by 7 bases and J by 8 bases, with 14 bases between. This CDR3 has 12 residues. The DNA for the CDR3 is TGTGCCAGCACCGGGGTCGTTTTCGGCTACACCTTC. This encodes CASTGVVFGYTF.